The T cell receptor (beta chain) under discussion was sequenced for a study of T cell repertoires in cytomegalovirus infection. The wider study: Matching HLA type and CMV infection were both indicated by public TCR beta signatures. Whole-study results and caveats: Individuals carrying CMV plus the relevant HLA were identified by cumulative frequency of public TCR beta families. Dominating the ex vivo response were HLA-C-restricted CMV-specific TCR beta clonotypes.

Unmatched junction bases numbered 16, after V lost 3 bases and J lost 0 bases. Germline V gives CDR1 SGHTA, CDR2 FQGNSA. The CDR3 is made up of 20 amino acids. This clonotype was detected only a few times. Its antigen is not identified. TCRdb reanalysed the reads using MiXCR and keeps one entry per CDR3 protein. Of 740,000 or so distinct CDR3 sequences in the sample, 35% to 45% were seen once. Sequencing was done on a sample of PBMCs. This receptor was obtained from a human donor in good health (CMV status not recorded). Some clones in this sample may be carry-over from other donors' samples. This rearrangement joins TRBV7-2 to TRBJ2-2; 7 nucleotides match TRBD1. The CDR3 region has the DNA TGTGCCAGCAGCTTCCATCCCCCTCTGAAGACAGGGTCGAACACCGGGGAGCTGTTTTTT. It specifies CASSFHPPLKTGSNTGELFF.